These 9 T cell receptor beta chains originate from one sample sequenced in a study of spatial heterogeneity in lung cancer. Noted time point: sample taken at primary tumor resection. The authors sequenced whole RNA from tumor, nontumor lung or frozen PBMC without sorting. TCRdb ran MiXCR on the 5' RACE reads and lists one entry per CDR3 protein. The sample has 85,000 to 100,000 distinct CDR3 sequences; about an eighth are singletons. The sample was PBMCs, taken at surgery. The receptors originated from a male donor with early-stage non-small cell lung cancer.

The CDR3, as DNA: TGTGCCAGCAGCCAAGATCGGTCTAGCGGTACAGATACGCAGTATTTT. This sequence encodes CASSQDRSSGTDTQYF. This chain joins TRBV3-1 and TRBJ2-3; 7 bases are shared with TRBD2. The length of the CDR3 is 16 residues. The trim removed 0 bases at V and 3 bases at J, leaving 6 bases unmatched. Per the germline V gene, CDR1 is LGHDT and CDR2 is YNNKEL (reference sequence).

The DNA for the CDR3 is TGCGCCAGCAGCTCGGGACTATCACAACTCTATGGCTACACCTTC. Protein product: CASSSGLSQLYGYTF. The genes are TRBV5-1 and TRBJ1-2, with D perhaps TRBD1 (5 bases). Per the germline V gene, CDR1 is SGHRS and CDR2 is YFSETQ. Trimming removed 3 bases from V and 4 bases from J, with 16 bases in between. The CDR3 is made up of 15 amino acids.

There are many counts of this clonotype. The chain recombines TRBV10-3 with TRBJ2-5; D is uncertain. Trimming shortened V by 0 bases and J by 7 bases, and 12 bases separated the two germline ends. The CDR3 contains 14 residues. Germline loops: CDR1 ENHRY, CDR2 SYGVKD. CDR3 coding DNA: TGTGCCATCAGTGAGTCTGCTGACGAGGCGACCCAGTACTTC. Translation gives CAISESADEATQYF.

In this sample, this clonotype turned up many times. V usage is TRBV18 and J usage is TRBJ2-7, with 11 bases matching TRBD2. Germline CDR1 reads KGHSH; CDR2 reads LQKENI. V shed 1 base and J 0 bases; nucleotides not matched to a gene: 8. The CDR3 length is 18 residues. The DNA of the CDR3 is TGTGCCAGCTCACCACGCAGTCATAGCGGGGGGGCCTCCTACGAGCAGTACTTC. It specifies CASSPRSHSGGASYEQYF.

V and J are TRBV7-9 and TRBJ2-7, with 8 positions matching TRBD1. Trimming cost V 5 bases and J 2 bases; bases outside gene matches: 5. This CDR3 is 14 amino acids long. Germline CDR1 SEHNR, CDR2 FQNEAQ (reference sequence). As DNA, the CDR3 is TGTGCCAGCAGCCCCGGGACAGGCACCTACGAGCAGTACTTC. This codes for CASSPGTGTYEQYF.

This clonotype came up many times. The genes are TRBV7-8 and TRBJ1-5, with D possibly matching TRBD1 (6 bases). The CDR3 spans 15 residues. Trimming stripped 5 bases from V and 3 bases from J, with 14 bases between. CDR1 and CDR2 from the germline V gene are SGHVS and FQNEAQ. CDR3 bases: TGTGCCAGCAGCAGCGGGGGCGCCTTCAATCAGCCCCAGCATTTT. Translated, it gives CASSSGGAFNQPQHF.

This clonotype has at least ten counts. The chain employs TRBV7-9 and TRBJ2-3, with D unresolved. Germline values: CDR1 SEHNR, CDR2 FQNEAQ (reference sequence). The CDR3 is 11 residues long. The V and J ends lost 7 bases and 6 bases respectively, with 8 bases between them. CDR3 in amino acids: CASTSLDTQYF. Written as DNA, the CDR3 is TGTGCCAGCACCTCACTGGATACGCAGTATTTT.

This clonotype has a handful of counts. The chain is built from TRBV4-1 and TRBJ1-3; D might be TRBD1 (6 bases). V dropped 5 bases and J dropped 0 bases, with 14 bases sitting between them. The CDR3 sequence is 16 residues long. CDR1 is MGHRA and CDR2 is YSYEKL in the germline V gene. The CDR3 loop reads CASSRGQTDSGNTIYF. CDR3 DNA sequence: TGCGCCAGCAGCAGAGGACAGACAGACTCTGGAAACACCATATATTTT.

The chain is built from TRBV7-9 and TRBJ2-3, with 8 bases lining up with TRBD2. Germline-derived CDR1 and CDR2 are SEHNR and FQNEAQ (reference sequence). Germline trimming cut 2 bases from V and 0 bases from J; bases unmatched to any gene: 4. The CDR3 sequence is 16 residues long. The DNA of the CDR3 is TGTGCCAGCAGCTTATTCGCTAGCGGGAGCACAGATACGCAGTATTTT. Translated: CASSLFASGSTDTQYF.